The 6 T cell receptor beta chains in this list originate from one sample, sequenced in a study of monozygotic twins with cystic fibrosis. Produced via immunoSEQ multiplex PCR; TCRdb's table is partial and in-frame only. The sample consists of approximately 9,700 clones, 91% of them appearing once. Sequenced input: blood. The source is a boy between 2 and 10 years old with cystic fibrosis.

The J gene is TRBJ1-1, the V gene TRBV14, with unresolved D. The V gene's germline CDR1 is SGHDN and CDR2 FVKESK. The CDR3 runs 13 residues. DNA for the CDR3: TGTGCAGCAGCCAAGAAAGGGAGTACTGAAGCTTTCTTT. Residues: CAAAKKGSTEAFF. The variable domain in full, completed from reference TRBV14 and TRBJ1-1, reads EAGVTQFPSHSVIEKGQTVTLRCDPISGHDNLYWYRRVMGKEIKFLLHFVKESKQDESGMPNNRFLAERTGGTYSTLKVQPAELEDSGVYFCAAAKKGSTEAFFGQGTRLTVV.

The CDR3 sequence is CASSPTWGDVAFF. CDR3 DNA: TGTGCCAGCAGTCCCACGTGGGGGGACGTCGCTTTCTTT. This rearrangement joins TRBV6-5 to TRBJ1-1; D may be TRBD1 (5 bases). Germline CDR1 is MNHEY and CDR2 is SVGAGI. The CDR3 covers 13 residues. Trimming removed 5 bases at V and 11 bases at J, with 18 bases between.

The V and J genes are TRBV15 and TRBJ2-5; tentatively, D is TRBD2 (5 bases). V lost 5 bases to trimming and J lost 2 bases, with 18 bases between them. Germline V gene data show CDR1 as LNHNV and CDR2 as YYDKDF (reference sequence). The CDR3 has 16 residues. The CDR3 DNA is TGTGCCACCAGCCTGCCCATTCCCGGGGTACAAGAGACCCAGTACTTC. This codes for CATSLPIPGVQETQYF.

This sequence joins TRBV18 and TRBJ2-1, with a weak D call TRBD1 (5 bases). Germline CDR1 is KGHSH and CDR2 is LQKENI. The CDR3 runs 13 residues. V gave up 1 base and J gave up 7 bases, with 8 bases separating them. The CDR3 nucleotides read TGTGCCAGCTCACCACAGGGGATGAATGAGCAGTTCTTC. Amino acid sequence: CASSPQGMNEQFF.

The chain links TRBV9 to TRBJ2-5; 7 bases match TRBD2. Per germline, CDR1 SGDLS and CDR2 YYNGEE. The CDR3 has 16 amino acids. With 0 bases clipped from V and 5 bases from J, the junction kept 10 bases outside the gene matches. CDR3 in amino acids: CASSVVGGGYAETQYF. CDR3 in DNA: TGTGCCAGCAGCGTAGTCGGCGGGGGTTATGCGGAGACCCAGTACTTC.

The genes are TRBV18 and TRBJ2-1, with D perhaps TRBD2 (5 bases). The germline CDR1 and CDR2 sequences are KGHSH and LQKENI. The germline V and J ends were trimmed by 4 bases and 4 bases, with 17 bases remaining between them. The CDR3 has 16 residues. In DNA form, the CDR3 reads TGTGCCAGCTCACGCTTCGGAGGAACAGATTACAATGAGCAGTTCTTC. It translates to CASSRFGGTDYNEQFF.